The TCR beta chain under discussion was sequenced for a study of blood T cell repertoires in COVID-19. Looking at the study overall: Donors in the United States, Italy and Spain gave samples during acute or convalescent COVID-19. PBMCs, B-cell-depleted T cells, or T cells provided the cDNA or gDNA that made up the material.

Original methodology: The assay estimated nucleated cells by amplifying reference gene primers. Generated by immunoSEQ multiplex PCR, the TCRdb table keeps only in-frame clones and is missing some. The DNA gave D and trimming, while V, J and clone size come from that table. Of 270,000 or so clones listed, over 75% are singletons. The CDR3 sequence is 14 residues long. In germline, CDR1 is LNHDA, CDR2 SQIVND (reference sequence). V lost 7 bases and J lost 1, with 13 bases in between. This TCR derives from a human donor in a cohort sampled during active COVID-19. Input material: peripheral blood. V is TRBV19 and J is TRBJ1-1; unclear D gene. The DNA of the CDR3 is TGTGCCAGTATGTCGGAGAGGCGGAACACTGAAGCTTTCTTT. Protein sequence: CASMSERRNTEAFF.